Below, 32 T cell receptor beta chains from the same sample are listed, as sequenced in a study of cytomegalovirus exposure and HLA in healthy donors (dated by TCRdb to about 2017). The library was built by means of the immunoSEQ multiplex PCR assay. A mixture of 60 forward primers for TCR Vbeta segments and 13 reverse primers for TCR Jbeta segments was used in the multiplex PCR. TCRdb retrieved this table from immuneACCESS and kept in-frame rearrangements only. Not all clones are present; in checked studies, unresolved V genes account for under half, and no reason is known for the remainder. Here the sample has 100,000 to 120,000 clones; around 85% occur a single time. Jointly, the top ten make up 1.5% to 2% of the sample. The material sequenced was PBMCs. The receptors shown here come from a man aged 40-50 years in good health and CMV-seronegative.

The chain uses TRBV19 and TRBJ1-2, with no clear D. This CDR3 contains 11 residues. The germline gives CDR1 LNHDA, CDR2 SQIVND (reference sequence). Deletions cut 8 bases from V and 6 bases from J, with 10 bases between. The CDR3 DNA follows: TGTGCCAGTTTCAGTGGAGATGGCTACACCTTC. Translation gives CASFSGDGYTF.

CDR3 sequence (DNA): TGTGCCAGCAGCACTCCGTCCGAGCAGTACTTC. Its protein product is CASSTPSEQYF. V is TRBV6-5 and J is TRBJ2-7; unclear D gene. The CDR3 length is 11 residues. Germline V lookup: CDR1 MNHEY, CDR2 SVGAGI. Trimming removed 6 bases at V and 6 bases at J, with 9 bases between.

The chain uses TRBV11-2 and TRBJ1-1, with unresolved D. The germline gives CDR1 SGHAT, CDR2 FQNNGV. The CDR3 loop spans 15 amino acids. The V and J ends lost 4 bases and 0 bases respectively, with 12 bases between them. The DNA of the CDR3 is TGTGCCAGCAGCTACGGAGTTACTATGAACACTGAAGCTTTCTTT. Its translation: CASSYGVTMNTEAFF.

The chain uses TRBV27 and TRBJ2-7, with 8 bases fitting TRBD2. Germline V CDR1 and CDR2: MNHEY, SMNVEV (reference sequence). Trimming at V came to 2 bases and at J to 2 bases, leaving 5 bases not matched to a gene. The CDR3 length is 15 residues. CDR3 in amino acids: CASSLRASGPYEQYF. In DNA form, the CDR3 reads TGTGCCAGCAGTTTACGGGCTAGCGGGCCCTACGAGCAGTACTTC.

In its sample, this clone was seen once. The chain recombines TRBV7-2 with TRBJ1-5, with TRBD1 matching over 8 bases. The CDR3 is 16 residues long. V lost 3 bases to trimming and J lost 3 bases; unmatched junction nucleotides: 7. Germline V gene data show CDR1 as SGHTA and CDR2 as FQGNSA. This CDR3 reads CASSLGMDRVNQPQHF. The CDR3, as DNA: TGTGCCAGCAGCTTGGGGATGGACAGGGTCAATCAGCCCCAGCATTTT.

The J gene is TRBJ1-5, the V gene TRBV12-2. TRBV12-2 is a listed pseudogene. The CDR3 spans 19 residues. The CDR3 DNA sequence: TGTGCAAGTCGCTTCGTCCGGGGCGGGATAAAAAATAGCAATCAGCCCCAGCATTTT. Translating gives CASRFVRGGIKNSNQPQHF.

The chain carries TRBV7-4 and TRBJ1-1, with D perhaps matching TRBD1 (5 bases). The CDR3 has 13 residues. V gave up 9 bases and J gave up 4 bases, with 15 bases separating them. Germline loops: CDR1 SGHVT, CDR2 SQSDAQ. The CDR3 here is CASPGRGRTEAFF. The CDR3, as DNA: TGTGCCAGTCCAGGGAGGGGTCGCACTGAAGCTTTCTTT.

This clone was observed once. Compared with germline, one end of the junction differs, possibly owing to a read error. The chain couples TRBV13 to TRBJ1-1, with D unclear. CDR3 size: 12 residues. Germline V gene data show CDR1 as PRHDT and CDR2 as FYEKMQ (reference sequence). The DNA for the CDR3 is TGTGCCAGCAGCCTAGGTGCCCTTCAGGCTTTCTTT. Translated: CASSLGALQAFF.

The chain links TRBV5-4 to TRBJ1-2; D might be TRBD1 (5 bases). The CDR3 sequence is 14 residues long. CDR1 is SGHNT and CDR2 is YYREEE in the germline V gene (reference sequence). Trimming took off 4 bases at V and 5 bases at J, with 15 bases between the two ends. CDR3 DNA: TGTGCCAGCAGCCGCGGGGGGGGTAGTTATGGCTACACCTTC. This sequence encodes CASSRGGGSYGYTF. Combining the CDR3 with reference TRBV5-4 and TRBJ1-2 gives the whole variable domain ETGVTQSPTHLIKTRGQQVTLRCSSQSGHNTVSWYQQALGQGPQFIFQYYREEENGRGNFPPRFSGLQFPNYSSELNVNALELDDSALYLCASSRGGGSYGYTFGSGTRLTVV.

This chain links TRBV6-1 with TRBJ1-2, with unresolved D. Germline V gene lookup returns CDR1 MNHNS and CDR2 SASEGT. The CDR3 contains 14 residues. The V end lost 2 bases, the J end lost 1 base, and 8 bases lay between the germline ends. CDR3 residues: CASSEIGDNYGYTF. The DNA of the CDR3 is TGTGCCAGCAGTGAAATCGGAGATAACTATGGCTACACCTTC.

The chain couples TRBV30 to TRBJ2-5, with a tentative D call TRBD2 (5 bases). CDR1 GTSNPN and CDR2 SVGIG come from the germline V gene (reference sequence). Trimming removed 4 bases at V and 5 bases at J, with 17 bases between. The CDR3 runs to 14 residues. CDR3 sequence reads: CAWTSRPREETQYF. CDR3 DNA: TGTGCCTGGACCTCCCGACCGAGGGAGGAGACCCAGTACTTC. The full variable domain, in which reference TRBV30 and TRBJ2-5 provide the parts outside the CDR3, is SQTIHQWPATLVQPVGSPLSLECTVEGTSNPNLYWYRQAAGRGLQLLFYSVGIGQISSEVPQNLSASRPQDRQFILSSKKLLLSDSGFYLCAWTSRPREETQYFGPGTRLLVL.

The gene calls are TRBV7-3 and TRBJ2-5; maybe TRBD1 (5 bases). CDR3 length: 13 amino acids. Between the trimmed V and J ends, which lost 5 bases and 7 bases, there was a span of 14 bases. Germline V gene lookup returns CDR1 SGHTA and CDR2 FQGTGA. The CDR3 here is CASSPGLQGTQYF. DNA of the CDR3: TGTGCCAGCAGCCCCGGTCTCCAGGGGACCCAGTACTTC.

The chain uses TRBV28 and TRBJ1-5; a weak D match, TRBD1 (6 bases). The germline V and J ends were trimmed by 4 bases and 6 bases, with 7 bases remaining between them. Germline V gene data show CDR1 as MDHEN and CDR2 as SYDVKM. The CDR3 covers 12 residues. CDR3 region: CASSSRGQPQHF. For the CDR3, the DNA is TGTGCCAGCAGTTCCAGGGGTCAGCCCCAGCATTTT.

This clone was counted only a few times. The chain links TRBV6-6 to TRBJ1-2; no clear D. Germline CDR1 is MNHNY and CDR2 is SVGAGI (reference sequence). The CDR3 contains 14 residues. V was cut by 2 bases and J by 6 bases, with 13 bases left in between. This CDR3 reads CASSYGAPDNGYTF. CDR3 nucleotides: TGTGCCAGCAGTTACGGTGCGCCAGACAATGGCTACACCTTC.

The chain uses TRBV27 and TRBJ2-1; D perhaps matches TRBD1 (5 bases). Germline V gene data show CDR1 as MNHEY and CDR2 as SMNVEV (reference sequence). The V end was cut by 3 bases, the J end by 7 bases, with 13 bases between. The CDR3 extends over 14 amino acids. The CDR3 sequence: CASSFQGIVNEQFF. The CDR3 coding sequence is TGTGCCAGCAGTTTCCAGGGAATAGTTAATGAGCAGTTCTTC.

V is TRBV30 and J is TRBJ2-4; 7 nucleotides align to TRBD1. With 0 bases clipped from V and 0 bases from J, the junction kept 8 bases outside the gene matches. Germline V gives CDR1 GTSNPN, CDR2 SVGIG (reference sequence). CDR3 size: 17 residues. The CDR3 sequence is CAWSVGWNRGAKNIQYF. Here the CDR3 DNA reads TGTGCCTGGAGTGTAGGGTGGAACAGGGGAGCCAAAAACATTCAGTACTTC.

J is TRBJ2-3 and V is TRBV7-6, with 8 nucleotides matching TRBD2. The CDR3 runs 14 residues. The V segment lost 5 bases and the J segment 1 base; nucleotides outside the gene matches: 2. The germline gives CDR1 SGHVS, CDR2 FNYEAQ. The CDR3 DNA reads TGTGCCAGCAGCAACGGGGGGGGCACAGATACGCAGTATTTT. This gives the protein CASSNGGGTDTQYF.

This chain uses TRBV18 with TRBJ1-2, with D uncertain. V lost 3 bases and J lost 8, with 7 bases in between. CDR1 KGHSH and CDR2 LQKENI come from the germline V gene. The CDR3 has 11 amino acids. Written as DNA, the CDR3 is TGTGCCAGCTCACCCCTTTCGGGCTACACCTTC. Its translation: CASSPLSGYTF. The variable domain in full, with the rest retrieved from reference TRBV18 and TRBJ1-2, is NAGVMQNPRHLVRRRGQEARLRCSPMKGHSHVYWYRQLPEEGLKFMVYLQKENIIDESGMPKERFSAEFPKEGPSILRIQQVVRGDSAAYFCASSPLSGYTFGSGTRLTVV.

The V gene is TRBV19, the J gene TRBJ1-5; D remains ambiguous. In germline, CDR1 is LNHDA, CDR2 SQIVND (reference sequence). The CDR3 spans 13 residues. V lost 0 bases and J 4 bases, leaving 4 bases between the germline ends. CDR3 sequence reads: CASSIDPNQPQHF. The DNA of the CDR3 is TGTGCCAGTAGTATAGATCCTAATCAGCCCCAGCATTTT.

The rearrangement links TRBV5-4 to TRBJ1-4, with D hard to call. Deletions cut 3 bases from V and 8 bases from J, with 17 bases between. The germline V gene has CDR1 SGHNT and CDR2 YYREEE (reference sequence). The length of the CDR3 is 15 residues. CDR3 nucleotides: TGTGCCAGCAGCTCCGGAAAGGGAGTGGGAGAAAAACTGTTTTTT. Translation: CASSSGKGVGEKLFF.

The CDR3 DNA reads as TGTGCCATCAGTGTCGGGGGGTATGGCTACACCTTC. It is translated as CAISVGGYGYTF. The J gene is TRBJ1-2, the V gene TRBV10-3; possibly TRBD1 for D (5 bases). Trimming took 4 bases from V and 5 from J, leaving 8 bases between them. The CDR3 length is 12 residues. CDR1 and CDR2 (germline): ENHRY, SYGVKD.

The CDR3 region has the DNA TGTGCCAGCAGGGGACAGGGGCAAAAGGAAAAACTGTTTTTT. It codes for CASRGQGQKEKLFF. The chain is built from TRBV6-5 and TRBJ1-4; the match to TRBD1 covers 10 bases. The ends lost 6 bases at V and 8 bases at J; junction bases unmatched: 6. The germline V gene has CDR1 MNHEY and CDR2 SVGAGI. This CDR3 has 14 amino acids.

The chain couples TRBV2 to TRBJ1-1; a weak D match, TRBD1 (6 bases). The CDR3 extends over 12 amino acids. Trimming removed 8 bases from V and 4 bases from J, with 11 bases in between. Germline lookup yields CDR1 SNHLY and CDR2 FYNNEI. This chain's CDR3 is CASATGFTEAFF. The CDR3 DNA follows: TGTGCCAGCGCTACAGGGTTCACTGAAGCTTTCTTT.

The V and J genes are TRBV5-1 and TRBJ1-3; no reliable D call. Germline loops: CDR1 SGHRS, CDR2 YFSETQ. Trimming left V 3 bases short and J 2 bases short, with 6 bases between. The CDR3 has 13 residues. The CDR3 sequence is CASSSDPGNTIYF. CDR3 in DNA: TGCGCCAGCAGCTCAGATCCTGGAAACACCATATATTTT.

J is TRBJ1-4 and V is TRBV7-8, with D tentatively TRBD1 (5 bases). Deletions cut 5 bases from V and 8 bases from J, with 15 bases between. This CDR3 is 14 amino acids long. Germline V gives CDR1 SGHVS, CDR2 FQNEAQ. CDR3: CASSPLWGEEKLFF. The DNA for the CDR3 is TGTGCCAGCAGCCCCCTGTGGGGGGAGGAAAAACTGTTTTTT.

The J gene is TRBJ2-5, the V gene TRBV7-2; 10 bases match TRBD2. V was pared by 2 bases and J by 2 bases, with 2 bases of the junction left unmatched. The CDR3 runs 15 residues. The germline V gene encodes CDR1 SGHTA and CDR2 FQGNSA. In DNA, the CDR3 is TGTGCCAGCAGCTTAAGCGGGGGGGCACAAGAGACCCAGTACTTC. Its protein product is CASSLSGGAQETQYF.

This clone was observed a single time. The V gene is TRBV27, the J gene TRBJ1-5; D is uncertain. Per germline, CDR1 MNHEY and CDR2 SMNVEV (reference sequence). With 3 bases removed from V and 0 bases from J, the gap between germline ends came to 6 bases. CDR3 length: 14 amino acids. CDR3 sequence (DNA): TGTGCCAGCAGTTTGTTTCGTAGCAATCAGCCCCAGCATTTT. It yields the protein CASSLFRSNQPQHF.

This sequence joins TRBV5-1 and TRBJ1-2; D may be TRBD1 (5 bases). V was cut by 2 bases and J by 1 base, with 6 bases left in between. The CDR3 consists of 13 residues. Germline lookup yields CDR1 SGHRS and CDR2 YFSETQ. The CDR3 bases are TGCGCCAGCAGCTTCGGGGGTAACTATGGCTACACCTTC. Protein: CASSFGGNYGYTF.

The chain couples TRBV19 to TRBJ2-3; TRBD1 matches at 8 bases. V gave up 4 bases and J gave up 4 bases; unmatched junction bases: 7. Germline CDR1 and CDR2: LNHDA and SQIVND (reference sequence). The length of the CDR3 is 15 residues. In nucleotides, the CDR3 is TGTGCCAGTAGTACGACAGGGGATGGTTCAGATACGCAGTATTTT. Encoded protein: CASSTTGDGSDTQYF. Full variable domain (remainder filled in from reference TRBV19 and TRBJ2-3): DGGITQSPKYLFRKEGQNVTLSCEQNLNHDAMYWYRQDPGQGLRLIYYSQIVNDFQKGDIAEGYSVSREKKESFPLTVTSAQKNPTAFYLCASSTTGDGSDTQYFGPGTRLTVL.

CDR3 DNA: TGTGCCAGCAGTGGAGCGAACACTGAAGCTTTCTTT. Its protein product is CASSGANTEAFF. The V gene is TRBV28, the J gene TRBJ1-1; no clear D gene. The CDR3 is made up of 12 amino acids. V lost 5 bases, J lost 1 base, and 5 bases lay in between. Germline loops: CDR1 MDHEN, CDR2 SYDVKM.

The sample holds one count of this clone. This chain links TRBV4-1 with TRBJ1-5; D is perhaps TRBD1 (5 bases). The CDR3 length is 16 residues. Trimming removed 0 bases from V and 4 bases from J, with 13 bases in between. Germline-derived CDR1 and CDR2 are MGHRA and YSYEKL. CDR3 bases: TGCGCCAGCAGCCAAGAGTTTCCCGGGGGTAATCAGCCCCAGCATTTT. It specifies CASSQEFPGGNQPQHF.

The chain combines TRBV5-4 with TRBJ2-5; D gene uncertain. V lost 0 bases and J 2 bases, leaving 11 bases between the germline ends. The length of the CDR3 is 15 residues. Per germline, CDR1 SGHNT and CDR2 YYREEE (reference sequence). The CDR3 DNA sequence: TGTGCCAGCAGCTTGGGGTTCTACCCACAAGAGACCCAGTACTTC. This sequence encodes CASSLGFYPQETQYF.